This T cell receptor (beta chain) was sequenced for a study of T cell changes during pregnancy in multiple sclerosis. The CDR3 runs to 14 residues. The V gene lost 7 bases and the J gene lost 4 bases, with 17 bases spanning the gap. The germline gives CDR1 MNHEY, CDR2 SVGAGI. Produced via immunoSEQ multiplex PCR; TCRdb's table is partial and in-frame only. The data hold around 95,000 clones, with about 90% observed a single time. The chain employs TRBV6-5 and TRBJ2-7, with D perhaps TRBD1 (6 bases). The input for sequencing was peripheral blood, taken after pregnancy. The sequence was collected from a female donor with multiple sclerosis, enrolled in a pregnancy study. The CDR3 DNA reads TGTGCCAGCAAAAGAACCGGACAGTCTTACGAGCAGTACTTC. This encodes CASKRTGQSYEQYF.